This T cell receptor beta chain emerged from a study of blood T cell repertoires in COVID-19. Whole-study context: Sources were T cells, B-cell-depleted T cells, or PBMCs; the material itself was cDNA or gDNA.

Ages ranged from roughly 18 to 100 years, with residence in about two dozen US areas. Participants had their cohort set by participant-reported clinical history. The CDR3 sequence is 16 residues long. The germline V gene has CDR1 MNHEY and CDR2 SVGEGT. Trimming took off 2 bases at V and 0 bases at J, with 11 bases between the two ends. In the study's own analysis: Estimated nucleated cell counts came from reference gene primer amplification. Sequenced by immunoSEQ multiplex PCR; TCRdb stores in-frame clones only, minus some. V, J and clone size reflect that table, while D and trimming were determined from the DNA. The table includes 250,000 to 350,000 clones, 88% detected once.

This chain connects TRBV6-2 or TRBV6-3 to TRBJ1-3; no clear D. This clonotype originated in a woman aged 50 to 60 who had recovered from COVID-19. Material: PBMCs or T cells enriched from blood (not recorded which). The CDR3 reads CASSYRTRTSGNTIYF. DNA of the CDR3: TGTGCCAGCAGTTACCGAACACGCACCTCTGGAAACACCATATATTTT.